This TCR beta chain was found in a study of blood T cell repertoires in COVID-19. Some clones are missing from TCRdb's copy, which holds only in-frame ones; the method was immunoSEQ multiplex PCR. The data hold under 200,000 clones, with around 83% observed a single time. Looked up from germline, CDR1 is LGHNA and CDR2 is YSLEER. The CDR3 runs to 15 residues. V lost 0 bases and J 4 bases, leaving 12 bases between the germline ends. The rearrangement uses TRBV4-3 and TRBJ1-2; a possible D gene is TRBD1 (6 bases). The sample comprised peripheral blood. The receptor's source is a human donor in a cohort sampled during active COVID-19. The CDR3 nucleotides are TGCGCCAGCAGCCAAGAATGGGGGGGGGCCTATGGCTACACCTTC. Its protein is CASSQEWGGAYGYTF.